What follows are 26 T cell receptor beta chains derived from one specimen sequenced in a study of CD8+ T cells in alopecia areata. Extracted from the samples, RNA was reverse transcribed into cDNA to serve as the sequencing template. Sequencing was performed with immunoSEQ multiplex PCR; in TCRdb, only in-frame clones are kept and a portion is missing. The table lists 65,000 to 70,000 clones, approximately 58% of them singletons. Here the sequenced sample was CD8+ T cells sorted from blood, taken at week 0. All receptors come from a human donor with alopecia areata.

V is TRBV7-2 and J is TRBJ1-2; D might be TRBD1 (5 bases). Germline values: CDR1 SGHTA, CDR2 FQGNSA. The CDR3 is made up of 16 amino acids. Trimming removed 2 bases from V and 4 bases from J, with 17 bases in between. This CDR3 reads CASSLFGGDGRYGYTF. The CDR3 bases are TGTGCCAGCAGCTTATTCGGGGGGGACGGACGCTATGGCTACACCTTC.

This clone has a handful of counts. This chain uses TRBV29-1 with TRBJ1-1; unclear D gene. The V gene lost 4 bases and the J gene lost 8 bases, with 8 bases spanning the gap. The CDR3 runs to 10 residues. Germline values: CDR1 SQVTM, CDR2 ANQGSEA. In DNA form, the CDR3 reads TGCAGCGTTGGGGCCACCGAAGCTTTCTTT. Protein sequence: CSVGATEAFF. The whole variable domain, remainder taken from reference TRBV29-1 and TRBJ1-1, is SAVISQKPSRDICQRGTSLTIQCQVDSQVTMMFWYRQQPGQSLTLIATANQGSEATYESGFVIDKFPISRPNLTFSTLTVSNMSPEDSSIYLCSVGATEAFFGQGTRLTVV.

DNA for the CDR3: TGTGCCAGCAGTGGAACGCATCTAGCGGCAGATACGCAGTATTTT. Protein: CASSGTHLAADTQYF. This sequence joins TRBV13 and TRBJ2-3, with 7 positions matching TRBD2. Germline V CDR1 and CDR2: PRHDT, FYEKMQ (reference sequence). J was trimmed by 4 bases and V by 6 bases; bases with no gene match: 10. This CDR3 comprises 15 residues.

The chain links TRBV7-9 to TRBJ2-7; 7 bases agree with TRBD2. CDR1 and CDR2 (germline): SEHNR, FQNEAQ (reference sequence). Germline trimming cut 5 bases from V and 6 bases from J; bases unmatched to any gene: 13. The CDR3 spans 15 residues. The CDR3 DNA sequence: TGTGCCAGCAGCCCCACCGGGACTACCCCTGGCGAGCAGTACTTC. Protein: CASSPTGTTPGEQYF.

As to this clone: This same CDR3 is encoded by further DNA sequences in the sample. The chain carries TRBV5-6 and TRBJ1-5; 7 positions agree with TRBD1. CDR3 length equals 14 residues. V gave up 4 bases and J gave up 5 bases; unmatched junction bases: 6. Germline lookup yields CDR1 SGHDT and CDR2 YYEEEE. This CDR3 reads CASSLGTAYQPQHF. DNA of the CDR3: TGTGCCAGCAGCCTCGGGACAGCGTATCAGCCCCAGCATTTT. Using reference TRBV5-6 and TRBJ1-5 for the parts outside the CDR3, the full variable domain is DAGVTQSPTHLIKTRGQQVTLRCSPKSGHDTVSWYQQALGQGPQFIFQYYEEEERQRGNFPDRFSGHQFPNYSSELNVNALLLGDSALYLCASSLGTAYQPQHFGDGTRLSIL.

This clone appeared a single time. This chain uses TRBV27 with TRBJ2-2; D unresolved. The CDR3 covers 13 residues. The V end was cut by 2 bases, the J end by 1 base, with 2 bases between. Per germline, CDR1 MNHEY and CDR2 SMNVEV (reference sequence). The CDR3 loop reads CASSLGNTGELFF. The CDR3 DNA reads as TGTGCCAGCAGTTTAGGGAACACCGGGGAGCTGTTTTTT.

The sample holds a few counts of this clone. CDR3: CASSHATGNTEAFF. Written as DNA, the CDR3 is TGCGCCAGCAGCCACGCGACGGGGAACACTGAAGCTTTCTTT. The chain links TRBV4-1 to TRBJ1-1; D not resolved. V lost 3 bases and J 1 base, leaving 9 bases between the germline ends. This CDR3 has 14 residues. Germline-derived CDR1 and CDR2 are MGHRA and YSYEKL.

V usage is TRBV7-3 and J usage is TRBJ2-1; D possibly corresponds to TRBD2 (8 bases). Per germline, CDR1 SGHTA and CDR2 FQGTGA. The CDR3 contains 15 residues. Trimming removed 5 bases from V and 3 bases from J, with 14 bases in between. The CDR3 spells CASSPGGGLYNEQFF. As DNA, the CDR3 is TGTGCCAGCAGCCCGGGAGGGGGCCTCTACAATGAGCAGTTCTTC.

V usage is TRBV5-1 and J usage is TRBJ2-5; 12 positions agree with TRBD2. This CDR3 comprises 15 residues. Trimming at V came to 4 bases and at J to 5 bases, leaving 6 bases not matched to a gene. Per the germline V gene, CDR1 is SGHRS and CDR2 is YFSETQ. CDR3 coding DNA: TGCGCCAGCAGCAGTGGACTAGCGGGGATGGAGACCCAGTACTTC. Protein: CASSSGLAGMETQYF.

The chain carries TRBV30 and TRBJ2-7, with D possibly being TRBD1 (6 bases). Germline loops: CDR1 GTSNPN, CDR2 SVGIG (reference sequence). This CDR3 is built from 16 residues. V lost 4 bases and J lost 0, with 19 bases in between. The CDR3 spells CAWKGVGLDSSYEQYF. The CDR3 DNA sequence: TGTGCCTGGAAGGGCGTAGGCTTGGACAGCTCCTACGAGCAGTACTTC.

This rearrangement joins TRBV25-1 to TRBJ1-4; no clear D. The germline gives CDR1 MGHDK, CDR2 SYGVNS. This CDR3 spans 14 amino acids. V gave up 0 bases and J gave up 4 bases, with 6 bases separating them. CDR3 DNA: TGTGCCAGCAGTGAATACAGCTTTAATGAAAAACTGTTTTTT. Protein product: CASSEYSFNEKLFF. Together with reference TRBV25-1 and TRBJ1-4, the CDR3 gives the full variable domain: EADIYQTPRYLVIGTGKKITLECSQTMGHDKMYWYQQDPGMELHLIHYSYGVNSTEKGDLSSESTVSRIRTEHFPLTLESARPSHTSQYLCASSEYSFNEKLFFGSGTQLSVL.

V gene TRBV6-5 combines with J gene TRBJ1-1; 7 nucleotides agree with TRBD1. The V gene end was trimmed by 5 bases and the J gene end by 1 base; junction bases not matched to a gene: 4. The germline gives CDR1 MNHEY, CDR2 SVGAGI. The CDR3 length is 14 residues. This CDR3 is CASSVTGKNTEAFF. CDR3 coding DNA: TGTGCCAGCAGTGTGACAGGGAAGAACACTGAAGCTTTCTTT.

The V and J genes are TRBV7-2 and TRBJ2-1; D may be TRBD1 or TRBD2 (5 bases each). Germline CDR1 and CDR2: SGHTA and FQGNSA. CDR3 length: 13 residues. With 5 bases removed from V and 7 bases from J, the gap between germline ends came to 12 bases. In nucleotides, the CDR3 is TGTGCCAGCAGCCACGGGACCATTAATGAGCAGTTCTTC. Translated: CASSHGTINEQFF.

In its sample, this clone was seen once. This chain uses TRBV5-4 with TRBJ2-1; 14 bases line up with TRBD2. Germline CDR1 and CDR2: SGHNT and YYREEE (reference sequence). The trim removed 4 bases at V and 7 bases at J, leaving 4 bases unmatched. The CDR3 contains 15 residues. In DNA, the CDR3 is TGTGCCAGCAGCCTGGGACTAGCGGGAGCGAATGAGCAGTTCTTC. Encoded protein: CASSLGLAGANEQFF.

This clone was counted a few times. One end of the junction does not line up with germline, which may come from a read error. The rearrangement uses TRBV4-1 and TRBJ1-2; TRBD1 is a possible D gene (5 bases). This CDR3 region has 11 residues. Germline V gives CDR1 MGHRA, CDR2 YSYEKL. The CDR3: CASSQGGDTNF. The CDR3 nucleotides are TGCGCCAGCAGCCAAGGGGGCGACACAAACTTC.

The CDR3 loop reads CASREGTSGTNEQFF. DNA of the CDR3: TGTGCCAGCAGGGAGGGTACTAGCGGGACTAATGAGCAGTTCTTC. The J gene is TRBJ2-1, the V gene TRBV2; 10 nucleotides align to TRBD2. The CDR3 is 15 amino acids. The J segment lost 7 bases and the V segment lost 6 bases, leaving 9 bases of the junction unmatched. Germline lookup yields CDR1 SNHLY and CDR2 FYNNEI. The full variable domain, its missing parts supplied by reference TRBV2 and TRBJ2-1, is EPEVTQTPSHQVTQMGQEVILRCVPISNHLYFYWYRQILGQKVEFLVSFYNNEISEKSEIFDDQFSVERPDGSNFTLKIRSTKLEDSAMYFCASREGTSGTNEQFFGPGTRLTVL.

As to this clone: A junction end diverges from the germline sequence, so it may reflect a read error. J is TRBJ2-1 and V is TRBV30; D remains ambiguous. CDR1 GTSNPN and CDR2 SVGIG come from the germline V gene (reference sequence). The CDR3 sequence is 13 residues long. The CDR3 loop reads CAWSDPLGLQWLF. CDR3 in DNA: TGTGCCTGGAGTGATCCTTTAGGGCTCCAGTGGCTCTTC.

V and J are TRBV5-6 and TRBJ1-2, with a weak D call TRBD1 (5 bases). Germline V gene data show CDR1 as SGHDT and CDR2 as YYEEEE. V lost 0 bases and J lost 2, with 8 bases in between. The CDR3 runs to 14 residues. The CDR3 DNA reads TGTGCCAGCAGCTTGGAGGGGCTCAACTATGGCTACACCTTC. It yields the protein CASSLEGLNYGYTF.

The chain employs TRBV4-1 and TRBJ1-5, with 8 bases lining up with TRBD1. In germline, CDR1 is MGHRA, CDR2 YSYEKL. Losses at the gene ends were 5 bases for V and 5 bases for J; bases not matched to a gene: 11. CDR3 length equals 16 residues. The CDR3 loop is CASSDTHQGAYQPQHF. CDR3 sequence (DNA): TGCGCCAGCAGCGATACACATCAGGGGGCCTATCAGCCCCAGCATTTT.

This chain links TRBV30 with TRBJ2-4, with 9 bases aligning to TRBD1. This CDR3 comprises 14 residues. Germline trimming cut 1 base from V and 8 bases from J; bases unmatched to any gene: 6. Germline V CDR1 and CDR2: GTSNPN, SVGIG (reference sequence). The CDR3 coding sequence is TGTGCCTGGAGTGAAACAGGGGGCGGGGACATTCAGTACTTC. This sequence encodes CAWSETGGGDIQYF.

The V gene is TRBV25-1, the J gene TRBJ1-2, with D tentatively TRBD1 (6 bases). The CDR3 spans 13 residues. Trimming shortened V by 2 bases and J by 2 bases, and 6 bases separated the two germline ends. Germline V gives CDR1 MGHDK, CDR2 SYGVNS. CDR3 DNA sequence: TGTGCCAGCAGTGAACAGGGGAACTATGGCTACACCTTC. It specifies CASSEQGNYGYTF.

The V gene is TRBV7-9, the J gene TRBJ2-4; 10 nucleotides align to TRBD1. The CDR3 sequence is 14 residues long. Germline V gene data show CDR1 as SEHNR and CDR2 as FQNEAQ (reference sequence). V lost 4 bases and J lost 8; bases outside the gene matches: 5. CDR3 protein: CASSSTGGEDIQYF. The CDR3, as DNA: TGTGCCAGCAGCTCGACAGGGGGCGAAGACATTCAGTACTTC.

The chain uses TRBV29-1 and TRBJ1-5, with a tentative D call TRBD1 (6 bases). Germline CDR1 and CDR2: SQVTM and ANQGSEA. The CDR3 length is 13 residues. V was shortened by 4 bases and J by 6 bases, with 13 bases between the two germline ends. In DNA, the CDR3 is TGCAGCGTTGGGGGGCAGGGGTCTCAGCCCCAGCATTTT. Its translation: CSVGGQGSQPQHF.

The table lists this clone with a few counts. J is TRBJ1-2 and V is TRBV29-1; possibly TRBD1 for D (5 bases). CDR1 and CDR2 from the germline V gene are SQVTM and ANQGSEA. V was trimmed by 7 bases and J by 2 bases, leaving 14 bases between them. CDR3 length equals 13 residues. As DNA, the CDR3 is TGCAGCGCTAAACCTCAGGGAAACTATGGCTACACCTTC. It is translated as CSAKPQGNYGYTF. Combining the CDR3 with reference TRBV29-1 and TRBJ1-2 gives the whole variable domain SAVISQKPSRDICQRGTSLTIQCQVDSQVTMMFWYRQQPGQSLTLIATANQGSEATYESGFVIDKFPISRPNLTFSTLTVSNMSPEDSSIYLCSAKPQGNYGYTFGSGTRLTVV.

In this sample, this clone turned up once. This chain connects TRBV2 to TRBJ1-5; possibly TRBD1 for D (5 bases). Germline V gene sequence: CDR1 SNHLY, CDR2 FYNNEI. The V gene lost 3 bases and the J gene lost 3 bases, with 12 bases spanning the gap. The CDR3 spans 15 residues. The CDR3 DNA reads TGTGCCAGCAGTGATGAAGGGGCGTCCAATCAGCCCCAGCATTTT. This gives the protein CASSDEGASNQPQHF. Using reference TRBV2 and TRBJ1-5 for the parts outside the CDR3, the full variable domain is EPEVTQTPSHQVTQMGQEVILRCVPISNHLYFYWYRQILGQKVEFLVSFYNNEISEKSEIFDDQFSVERPDGSNFTLKIRSTKLEDSAMYFCASSDEGASNQPQHFGDGTRLSIL.

The chain couples TRBV5-1 to TRBJ2-3; 15 nucleotides match TRBD2. Germline V gene sequence: CDR1 SGHRS, CDR2 YFSETQ. The CDR3 is made up of 16 amino acids. Trimming took 9 bases from V and 2 from J; bases not matched to a gene: 7. This CDR3 is CATSGLAGGDTDTQYF. The CDR3 coding sequence is TGCGCCACCTCGGGACTAGCGGGGGGAGACACAGATACGCAGTATTTT. Drawing the rest from reference TRBV5-1 and TRBJ2-3, the complete variable domain is KAGVTQTPRYLIKTRGQQVTLSCSPISGHRSVSWYQQTPGQGLQFLFEYFSETQRNKGNFPGRFSGRQFSNSRSEMNVSTLELGDSALYLCATSGLAGGDTDTQYFGPGTRLTVL.